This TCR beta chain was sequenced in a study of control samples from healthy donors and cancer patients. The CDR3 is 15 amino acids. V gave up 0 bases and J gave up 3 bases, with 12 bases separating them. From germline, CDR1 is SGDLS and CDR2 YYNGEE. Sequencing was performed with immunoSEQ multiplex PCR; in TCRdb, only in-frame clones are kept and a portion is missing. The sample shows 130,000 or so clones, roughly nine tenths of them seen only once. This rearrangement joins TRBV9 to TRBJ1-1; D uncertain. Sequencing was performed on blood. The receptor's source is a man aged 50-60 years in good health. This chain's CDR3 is CASSVARAQDTEAFF. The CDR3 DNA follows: TGTGCCAGCAGCGTAGCTCGGGCGCAGGACACTGAAGCTTTCTTT.